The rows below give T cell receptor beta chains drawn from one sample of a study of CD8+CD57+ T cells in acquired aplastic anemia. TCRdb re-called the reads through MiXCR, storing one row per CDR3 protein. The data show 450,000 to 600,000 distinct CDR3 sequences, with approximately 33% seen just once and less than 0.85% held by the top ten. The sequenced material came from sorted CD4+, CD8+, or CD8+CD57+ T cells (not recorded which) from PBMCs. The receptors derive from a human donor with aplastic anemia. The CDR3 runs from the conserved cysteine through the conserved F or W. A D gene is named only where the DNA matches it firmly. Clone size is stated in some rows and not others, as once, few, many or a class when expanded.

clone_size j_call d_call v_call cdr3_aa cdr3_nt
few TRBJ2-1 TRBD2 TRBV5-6 CASSHLGLAGDNEQFF TGTGCCAGCAGCCACCTCGGACTAGCGGGAGACAATGAGCAGTTCTTC
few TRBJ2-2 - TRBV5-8 CASSLMSGRTGELFF TGTGCCAGCAGCTTGATGTCAGGGAGGACCGGGGAGCTGTTTTTT
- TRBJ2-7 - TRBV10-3 CAISTGHEQYF TGTGCCATCAGTACGGGCCACGAGCAGTACTTC
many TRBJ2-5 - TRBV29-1 CSVERGPQETQYF TGCAGCGTTGAGAGGGGACCGCAAGAGACCCAGTACTTC
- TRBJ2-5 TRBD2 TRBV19 CASSITSGDQETQYF TGTGCCAGTAGTATTACTAGCGGGGACCAAGAGACCCAGTACTTC
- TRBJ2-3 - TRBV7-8 CASSLFRLRCTDTQYF TGTGCCAGCAGCTTATTCCGCTTGAGGTGCACAGATACGCAGTATTTT
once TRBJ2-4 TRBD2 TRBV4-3 CASSQVRGENIQYF TGCGCCAGCAGCCAAGTTCGGGGGGAAAACATTCAGTACTTC
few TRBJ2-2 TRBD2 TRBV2 CASHPWVAGEGRELFF TGTGCCAGCCACCCCTGGGTAGCGGGAGAGGGCAGGGAGCTGTTTTTT
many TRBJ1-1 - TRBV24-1 CATSAQFSQDTEAFF TGTGCCACCAGTGCCCAGTTTAGTCAGGACACTGAAGCTTTCTTT
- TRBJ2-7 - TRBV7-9 CASSHQQGSEQYF TGTGCCAGCTCACACCAACAGGGATCCGAGCAGTACTTC
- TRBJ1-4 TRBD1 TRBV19 CASSIDGTGVNEKLFF TGTGCCAGTAGTATAGATGGCACAGGGGTTAATGAAAAACTGTTTTTT
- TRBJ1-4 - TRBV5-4 CASSSYRWRGEKLFF TGTGCCAGCAGCTCCTACAGGTGGAGGGGAGAAAAACTGTTTTTT
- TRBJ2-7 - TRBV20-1 CSAHSRAAYEQYF TGCAGTGCTCACTCCCGGGCGGCCTACGAGCAGTACTTC
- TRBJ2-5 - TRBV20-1 CSAVEAQETQYF TGCAGTGCAGTAGAAGCCCAAGAGACCCAGTACTTC
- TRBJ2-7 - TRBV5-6 CASSSRRQISYEQYF TGTGCCAGCAGCTCCAGGCGACAGATCTCCTACGAGCAGTACTTC
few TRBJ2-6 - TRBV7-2 CASSLAGESGANVLTF TGTGCCAGCAGCTTAGCCGGGGAGTCTGGGGCCAACGTCCTGACTTTC
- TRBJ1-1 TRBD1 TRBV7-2 CASSLAQGGPEAFF TGTGCCAGCAGCTTAGCTCAGGGGGGCCCTGAAGCTTTCTTT
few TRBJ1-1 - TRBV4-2 CASSQDLGQEAFF TGTGCCAGCAGCCAAGACCTTGGACAGGAAGCTTTCTTT
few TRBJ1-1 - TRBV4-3 CASSQSSYTEAFF TGCGCCAGCAGCCAGAGCAGTTACACTGAAGCTTTCTTT
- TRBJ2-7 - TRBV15 CATSSLGFGRRAEQYF TGTGCCACCAGCAGCTTGGGATTCGGGCGGCGCGCGGAGCAGTACTTC
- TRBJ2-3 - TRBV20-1 CSARDGGGHTDTQYF TGCAGTGCTAGAGATGGGGGGGGGCACACAGATACGCAGTATTTT
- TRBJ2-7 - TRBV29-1 CSVDGQGGYEQYF TGCAGCGTTGATGGCCAAGGGGGCTACGAGCAGTACTTC
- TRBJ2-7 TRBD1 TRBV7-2 CASSSGQGTEQYF TGTGCCAGCAGCTCCGGACAGGGGACCGAGCAGTACTTC
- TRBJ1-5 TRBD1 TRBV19 CASREDRGDQPQHF TGTGCCAGTAGAGAGGACAGGGGGGATCAGCCCCAGCATTTT
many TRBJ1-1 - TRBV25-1 CASLPRGGGTEAFF TGTGCCAGCCTACCACGGGGGGGGGGGACTGAAGCTTTCTTT
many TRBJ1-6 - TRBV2 CASSDSGTLFFVSPLHF TGTGCCAGCAGTGATTCCGGGACATTATTCTTTGTTTCACCCCTCCACTTT
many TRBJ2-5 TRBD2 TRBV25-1 CASSDMGRGGKETQYF TGTGCCAGCAGTGATATGGGACGGGGGGGCAAGGAGACCCAGTACTTC
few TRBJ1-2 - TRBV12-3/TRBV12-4 CASSLAPTGNYGYTF TGTGCCAGCAGTTTAGCCCCCACAGGGAACTATGGCTACACCTTC
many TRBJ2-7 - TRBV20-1 CSARDSQHSYEQYF TGCAGTGCTAGAGACAGTCAACACTCCTACGAGCAGTACTTC
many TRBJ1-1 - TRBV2 CASSDRIGGTEAFF TGTGCCAGCAGCGACAGAATAGGGGGGACTGAAGCTTTCTTT
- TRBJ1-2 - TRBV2 CASSLSPWELYYGYTF TGTGCCAGCAGTCTCTCCCCATGGGAACTTTACTATGGCTACACCTTC
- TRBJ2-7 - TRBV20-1 CSARDSIPRWVWGSYEQYF TGCAGTGCTAGAGATTCCATTCCCCGATGGGTGTGGGGCTCCTACGAGCAGTACTTC
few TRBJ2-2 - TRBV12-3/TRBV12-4 CASRGQVLTGELFF TGTGCCAGCAGAGGTCAGGTCCTCACCGGGGAGCTGTTTTTT
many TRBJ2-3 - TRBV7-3 CASSLRPTDTQYF TGTGCCAGCAGCTTAAGGCCCACAGATACGCAGTATTTT
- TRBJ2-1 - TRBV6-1 CASRDGTAHNEQFF TGTGCCAGCAGGGATGGGACCGCCCACAATGAGCAGTTCTTC
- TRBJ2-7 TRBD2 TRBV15 CATANLGGMGEQYF TGTGCCACAGCTAACCTGGGAGGGATGGGAGAGCAGTACTTC
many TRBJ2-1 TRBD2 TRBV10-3 CAISELAGGLGEQFF TGTGCCATCAGTGAGCTAGCGGGAGGGCTAGGTGAGCAGTTCTTC
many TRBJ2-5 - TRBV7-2 CASSLNWETQYF TGTGCCAGCAGCTTAAACTGGGAGACCCAGTACTTC
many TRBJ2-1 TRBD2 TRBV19 CAISTSGFNEQFF TGTGCCATAAGCACTAGCGGGTTTAATGAGCAGTTCTTC
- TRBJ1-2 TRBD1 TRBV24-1 CASSPIRGQGAGGYTF TGTGCCAGCAGTCCAATTCGGGGACAGGGGGCCGGTGGCTACACCTTC
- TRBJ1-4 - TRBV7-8 CASSLGLDEKLFF TGTGCCAGCAGCTTAGGGTTGGACGAAAAACTGTTTTTT
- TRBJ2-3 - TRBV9 CASSREGLFPDTQYF TGTGCCAGCAGCCGTGAGGGACTCTTCCCAGATACGCAGTATTTT
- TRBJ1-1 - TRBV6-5 CASSYSGETEAFF TGTGCCAGCAGTTACTCAGGGGAAACTGAAGCTTTCTTT
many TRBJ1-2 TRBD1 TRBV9 CASSPGQGAHGYTF TGTGCCAGCAGCCCCGGACAGGGCGCTCACGGCTACACCTTC
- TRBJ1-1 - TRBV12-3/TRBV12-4 CASSLVSSRNTEAFF TGTGCCAGCAGTTTGGTCTCCTCCCGGAACACTGAAGCTTTCTTT
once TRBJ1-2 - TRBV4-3 CASSQVSRPTNYGYTF TGCGCCAGCAGCCAAGTGTCCAGGCCAACCAACTATGGCTACACCTTC
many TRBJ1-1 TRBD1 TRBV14 CASSLRQGTNTEAFF TGTGCCAGCAGCCTGAGACAGGGGACGAACACTGAAGCTTTCTTT
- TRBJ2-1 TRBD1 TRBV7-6 CASSLQGAHEQFF TGTGCCAGCAGCTTACAGGGGGCGCATGAGCAGTTCTTC
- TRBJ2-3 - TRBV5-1 CASTEGHGTNTQYF TGCGCCAGCACCGAAGGGCATGGCACAAATACGCAGTATTTT
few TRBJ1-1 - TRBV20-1 CSARDLGRLNTEAFF TGCAGTGCTAGAGACCTTGGACGGCTGAACACTGAAGCTTTCTTT
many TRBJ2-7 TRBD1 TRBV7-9 CASSRDRGFNEQYF TGTGCCAGCAGCCGGGACAGGGGATTCAACGAGCAGTACTTC
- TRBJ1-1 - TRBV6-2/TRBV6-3 CASSYSRFSLRENTEAFF TGTGCCAGCAGTTACTCTCGTTTCAGCCTTAGGGAGAACACTGAAGCTTTCTTT
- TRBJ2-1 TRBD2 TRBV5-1 CASSSGLAGGRNEQFF TGCGCCAGCAGCTCGGGACTAGCGGGGGGGCGGAATGAGCAGTTCTTC
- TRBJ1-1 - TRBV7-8 CASSFSGWANTEAFF TGTGCCAGCAGCTTCAGTGGATGGGCGAACACTGAAGCTTTCTTT
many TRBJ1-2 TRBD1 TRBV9 CASSVQGANNYGYTF TGTGCCAGCAGCGTACAGGGGGCCAATAACTATGGCTACACCTTC
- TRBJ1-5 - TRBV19 CASSNRRNRPRHF TGTGCCAGTAGTAATAGAAGAAATCGGCCCCGGCATTTT
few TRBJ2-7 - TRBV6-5 CASSYRESGYEQYF TGTGCCAGCAGTTACAGGGAATCGGGCTACGAGCAGTACTTC